This T cell receptor beta chain was sequenced in a study of cytomegalovirus exposure and HLA in healthy donors. The PCR was carried out with 60 Vbeta primers and 13 Jbeta primers. Measured with immunoSEQ multiplex PCR; TCRdb has only the in-frame clones, and not every one. The sample shows roughly 100,000 clones, around three quarters of them seen only once. Germline CDR1 is SNHLY and CDR2 is FYNNEI. V lost 4 bases, J lost 2 bases, and 3 bases stayed unmatched. The CDR3 runs to 14 residues. Sequenced input: PBMCs. The clonotype comes from a female donor in good health and CMV-seropositive. V usage is TRBV2 and J usage is TRBJ2-3, with 7 bases matching TRBD2. The CDR3 is CASSGEGYTDTQYF. CDR3 DNA sequence: TGTGCCAGCAGTGGGGAGGGGTACACAGATACGCAGTATTTT. The whole variable domain, filled in from reference TRBV2 and TRBJ2-3, reads EPEVTQTPSHQVTQMGQEVILRCVPISNHLYFYWYRQILGQKVEFLVSFYNNEISEKSEIFDDQFSVERPDGSNFTLKIRSTKLEDSAMYFCASSGEGYTDTQYFGPGTRLTVL.